The subject of this entry is one TCR beta chain. The sample comes from a study of blood T cell repertoires in COVID-19. Assay: immunoSEQ multiplex PCR; the TCRdb copy retains only in-frame clones and omits some. The sample records fewer than 400,000 clones, approximately 81% being singletons. The receptor was isolated from a woman aged 18-30 years with acute or convalescent COVID-19. The sequenced sample consisted of peripheral blood.

The CDR3 DNA reads as TGCGCCAGCAGTGAGTCTGGACAGTACGGCTCACCCCTCCACTTT. This gives the protein CASSESGQYGSPLHF. The rearrangement joins TRBV10-1 to TRBJ1-6, with D perhaps matching TRBD1 (6 bases). Germline CDR1 WNHNN, CDR2 SYGVQD (reference sequence). This CDR3 comprises 15 residues. Trimming cost V 0 bases and J 10 bases, with 13 bases left between them.